This TCR beta chain is drawn from a study of shared clonotypes between healthy human individuals. Overall study findings and caveats: A small donor pool kept down the genetic and exposure-history diversity that was represented.

Profiling relied on immunoSEQ multiplex PCR, and the TCRdb table lists in-frame clones only, not all of them. The table includes around 500,000 clones, approximately 80% detected once. Every one of the donors was a Caucasian adult that lived in Nashville, Tennessee. By share, this clone counts as medium-sized. Its antigen remains unknown. With 5 bases clipped from V and 0 bases from J, the junction kept 7 bases outside the gene matches. CDR1 is SEHNR, CDR2 FQNEAQ, per germline (reference sequence). The length of the CDR3 is 16 residues. The sequence came from a woman aged 40 to 55 in good health. Some clones in this sample may be carry-over from other donors' samples. Sequencing input: PBMCs. This chain connects TRBV7-9 to TRBJ2-5; TRBD1 matches 9 bases. CDR3 sequence: CASSLRDRAYQETQYF. DNA for the CDR3: TGTGCCAGCAGCCTCCGGGACAGGGCTTACCAAGAGACCCAGTACTTC.